This T cell receptor (beta chain) derives from a study of cytomegalovirus exposure and HLA in healthy donors. Points from the study as a whole: Relative to the approximately 630-donor mean, N-insertions were reportedly fewer in an Asian-associated ancestry cluster in a later analysis. A later look showed TCR association rates differing by HLA locus, highest for DRB1 and lowest for HLA-C. The study put roughly 160 TCR beta chains on its list as cytomegalovirus-associated. About 87% or about 30% of the time was how often most TCR beta V segments were productive, according to an earlier analysis.

The PCR had 60 Vbeta and 13 Jbeta primers. Profiling relied on immunoSEQ multiplex PCR, and the TCRdb table lists in-frame clones only, not all of them. The table includes about 160,000 clones, roughly four fifths detected once. For this clone: The antigen is unknown.

The V segment lost 6 bases and the J segment 2 bases; nucleotides outside the gene matches: 4. From germline, CDR1 is MNHEY and CDR2 SMNVEV (reference sequence). The CDR3 covers 13 residues. Sample: PBMCs. This sequence originates from a woman younger than 35 in good health and CMV-seronegative. V is TRBV27 and J is TRBJ2-7, with 7 bases aligning to TRBD1. CDR3: CASSPGTAYEQYF. The DNA of the CDR3 is TGTGCCAGCAGCCCAGGGACAGCCTACGAGCAGTACTTC.